Below are 32 T cell receptor beta chains sequenced from a single sample in a study of blood T cell repertoires in COVID-19. Produced via immunoSEQ multiplex PCR; TCRdb's table is partial and in-frame only. This sample yields around 300,000 clones, of which approximately 88% are seen a single time; roughly 2.1% belongs to the top ten. The sequencing sample was made of peripheral blood. These receptor sequences come from a man aged 50 to 60 with acute or convalescent COVID-19.

This clone has only one observation. V usage is TRBV5-4 and J usage is TRBJ2-5; 8 bases match TRBD1. The ends lost 5 bases at V and 2 bases at J; junction bases unmatched: 8. The CDR3 extends over 15 amino acids. Germline CDR1 is SGHNT and CDR2 is YYREEE (reference sequence). CDR3 region: CASSPPQGAQETQYF. The CDR3 DNA sequence: TGTGCCAGCAGTCCTCCTCAGGGGGCACAAGAGACCCAGTACTTC.

The CDR3 DNA follows: TGTGCCAGCAGCCTACTGACCGTCACGGGTTCACCCCTCCACTTT. It codes for CASSLLTVTGSPLHF. The rearrangement joins TRBV7-2 to TRBJ1-6; no firm D call. V gave up 5 bases and J gave up 9 bases, with 17 bases separating them. CDR1 and CDR2 (germline): SGHTA, FQGNSA. The CDR3 extends over 15 amino acids. Combining the CDR3 with reference TRBV7-2 and TRBJ1-6 gives the whole variable domain GAGVSQSPSNKVTEKGKDVELRCDPISGHTALYWYRQSLGQGLEFLIYFQGNSAPDKSGLPSDRFSAERTGGSVSTLTIQRTQQEDSAVYLCASSLLTVTGSPLHFGNGTRLTVT.

The chain is built from TRBV6-2 or TRBV6-3 and TRBJ1-2; a possible D gene is TRBD1 (6 bases). The V gene's germline CDR1 is MNHEY and CDR2 SVGEGT. This CDR3 is 13 amino acids long. The V end lost 3 bases, the J end lost 6 bases, and 11 bases lay between the germline ends. The DNA for the CDR3 is TGTGCCAGCAGTTATCGGGGGGGCGATGGCTACACCTTC. Amino acid sequence: CASSYRGGDGYTF.

The V gene is TRBV5-5, the J gene TRBJ2-1; tentatively, D is TRBD2 (6 bases). V shed 3 bases and J shed 8 bases, with 24 bases lying between them. Germline V lookup: CDR1 SGHKS, CDR2 YYEKEE (reference sequence). The CDR3 covers 17 residues. DNA of the CDR3: TGTGCCAGCAGCTCCCGGAGTGGAGGGACCCTCGGGGATGAGCAGTTCTTC. Translating it yields CASSSRSGGTLGDEQFF.

V and J are TRBV7-9 and TRBJ2-4; 8 bases fit TRBD1. Germline V gene lookup returns CDR1 SEHNR and CDR2 FQNEAQ (reference sequence). Trimming at V came to 5 bases and at J to 8 bases, leaving 8 bases not matched to a gene. The CDR3 loop spans 14 amino acids. The CDR3 loop reads CASSRTGNYDIQYF. The CDR3 region has the DNA TGTGCCAGCAGCCGGACAGGGAACTACGACATTCAGTACTTC.

The gene calls are TRBV7-9 and TRBJ1-2; 7 bases agree with TRBD1. Per the germline V gene, CDR1 is SEHNR and CDR2 is FQNEAQ (reference sequence). The length of the CDR3 is 15 residues. V lost 10 bases, J lost 0 bases, and 11 bases stayed unmatched. The CDR3 spells CATLAGTGANYGYTF. As DNA, the CDR3 is TGTGCCACCCTCGCCGGCACAGGGGCTAACTATGGCTACACCTTC.

This clone was observed a single time. The chain carries TRBV12-3 or TRBV12-4 and TRBJ1-2; maybe TRBD1 (6 bases). Trimming shortened V by 6 bases and J by 7 bases, and 12 bases separated the two germline ends. CDR3 length: 12 amino acids. The DNA for the CDR3 is TGTGCCAGCAGCCCCGTGGGGGCTGGCTACACCTTC. Its translation is CASSPVGAGYTF.

This chain links TRBV29-1 with TRBJ1-2; the D gene is possibly TRBD1 (5 bases). This CDR3 has 12 residues. From germline, CDR1 is SQVTM and CDR2 ANQGSEA. The V end was cut by 1 base, the J end by 5 bases, with 8 bases between. The CDR3 region has the DNA TGCAGCGTTGAAGTGGGGGGTTATGGCTACACCTTC. Amino acids: CSVEVGGYGYTF.

CDR3: CASSWTSGGLNEQFF. CDR3 coding DNA: TGTGCCAGCAGCTGGACTAGCGGGGGGCTCAATGAGCAGTTCTTC. The V gene is TRBV11-1, the J gene TRBJ2-1; 14 bases align to TRBD2. V lost 4 bases to trimming and J lost 6 bases; unmatched junction nucleotides: 2. The CDR3 is 15 residues long. Germline V gene data show CDR1 as SGHAT and CDR2 as FQDESV (reference sequence).

This clone was picked up many times. The chain recombines TRBV5-4 with TRBJ1-2, with D unresolved. The V and J ends lost 1 base and 2 bases respectively, with 6 bases between them. The CDR3 sequence is 13 residues long. In germline, CDR1 is SGHNT, CDR2 YYREEE (reference sequence). In nucleotides, the CDR3 is TGTGCCAGCAGCTTGTCGGGAAACTATGGCTACACCTTC. This translates into CASSLSGNYGYTF.

The V gene is TRBV23-1, the J gene TRBJ1-5; D possibly corresponds to TRBD1 (5 bases). TRBV23-1 is treated as an ORF (open reading frame) with a function not yet certain. Trimming left V 5 bases short and J 7 bases short, with 18 bases between. This CDR3 has 15 amino acids. Written as DNA, the CDR3 is TGCGCCAGCAGTTATTCCCAGGGTCCGCGCCAGCCCCAGCATTTT. Amino acids: CASSYSQGPRQPQHF.

The chain couples TRBV5-1 to TRBJ2-1, with 7 bases that match TRBD1. CDR1 is SGHRS, CDR2 YFSETQ, per germline. This CDR3 is built from 15 residues. V lost 3 bases to trimming and J lost 8 bases; unmatched junction nucleotides: 11. The CDR3 here is CASSYGQASGDEQFF. The CDR3 DNA reads TGCGCCAGCAGCTATGGACAGGCCTCTGGGGATGAGCAGTTCTTC.

CDR3 bases: TGTGCCAGCAGTTTGGGGGGAGGCGCTTTCTTT. This codes for CASSLGGGAFF. This chain links TRBV12-3 or TRBV12-4 with TRBJ1-1, with a possible D match to TRBD1 (5 bases). The CDR3 contains 11 residues. Trimming shortened V by 3 bases and J by 11 bases, and 10 bases separated the two germline ends.

This chain links TRBV19 with TRBJ2-7, with D possibly matching TRBD2 (6 bases). CDR3 length equals 13 residues. Germline CDR1 is LNHDA and CDR2 is SQIVND (reference sequence). The V end was cut by 5 bases, the J end by 5 bases, with 13 bases between. CDR3 protein: CASSGGIGDEQYF. The CDR3 nucleotides are TGTGCCAGTAGTGGCGGGATCGGGGACGAGCAGTACTTC.

This rearrangement joins TRBV2 to TRBJ2-1, with 8 positions matching TRBD2. This CDR3 has 15 amino acids. V was clipped by 5 bases and J by 2 bases; unmatched bases: 5. Germline V gene data show CDR1 as SNHLY and CDR2 as FYNNEI. CDR3 region: CASSRRGGPYNEQFF. CDR3 coding DNA: TGTGCCAGCAGTCGCCGGGGGGGCCCCTACAATGAGCAGTTCTTC.

This chain connects TRBV18 to TRBJ2-7; D possibly corresponds to TRBD2 (5 bases). V was pared by 6 bases and J by 0 bases, with 24 bases between. The CDR3 spans 18 residues. From germline, CDR1 is KGHSH and CDR2 LQKENI. The CDR3 bases are TGTGCCAGCTCGTCAGATGGGCGTCGGGGAAGTTTCTCCTACGAGCAGTACTTC. Residues: CASSSDGRRGSFSYEQYF.

This chain links TRBV16 with TRBJ1-2, with D hard to call. V lost 0 bases and J 3 bases, leaving 11 bases between the germline ends. There are 15 residues in the CDR3. Germline V gene lookup returns CDR1 KGHSY and CDR2 FQNENV. DNA of the CDR3: TGTGCCAGCAGCCAATCGCGGAGTAGCCACTATGGCTACACCTTC. This gives the protein CASSQSRSSHYGYTF.

The CDR3 loop is CAISRTGGDQPQHF. DNA for the CDR3: TGTGCCATCAGTCGGACAGGAGGGGATCAGCCCCAGCATTTT. The gene calls are TRBV10-3 and TRBJ1-5; 7 bases agree with TRBD1. Germline loops: CDR1 ENHRY, CDR2 SYGVKD. The CDR3 spans 14 residues. V gave up 5 bases and J gave up 5 bases; unmatched junction bases: 6.

V and J are TRBV4-1 and TRBJ1-1; unclear D gene. In germline, CDR1 is MGHRA, CDR2 YSYEKL. The CDR3 has 13 amino acids. Trimming stripped 4 bases from V and 0 bases from J, with 6 bases between. The CDR3 here is CASSPRVNTEAFF. The CDR3 DNA reads as TGCGCCAGCAGCCCACGGGTGAACACTGAAGCTTTCTTT.

This clone came up a few times. This chain connects TRBV7-8 to TRBJ2-7, with 7 bases that match TRBD1. Losses at the gene ends were 1 base for V and 3 bases for J; bases not matched to a gene: 3. This CDR3 comprises 14 residues. Germline loops: CDR1 SGHVS, CDR2 FQNEAQ. CDR3 in amino acids: CASSLGTGRYEQYF. DNA for the CDR3: TGTGCCAGCAGCTTAGGGACAGGTCGCTACGAGCAGTACTTC.

V gene TRBV29-1 combines with J gene TRBJ1-4; the match to TRBD1 covers 7 bases. V lost 2 bases, J lost 4 bases, and 10 bases stayed unmatched. The length of the CDR3 is 16 residues. CDR1 SQVTM and CDR2 ANQGSEA come from the germline V gene. The CDR3 DNA reads as TGCAGCGTTGAAACTGGACAGGCGGAGGATAATGAAAAACTGTTTTTT. This sequence encodes CSVETGQAEDNEKLFF.

The chain combines TRBV11-1 with TRBJ2-5; D possibly corresponds to TRBD2 (6 bases). The CDR3 has 14 residues. Germline-derived CDR1 and CDR2 are SGHAT and FQDESV (reference sequence). Trimming removed 4 bases from V and 1 base from J, with 10 bases in between. The CDR3 coding sequence is TGTGCCAGCAGCTCCACTAGCCTCCAAGAGACCCAGTACTTC. Residues: CASSSTSLQETQYF.

The rearrangement links TRBV19 to TRBJ1-5; 7 positions match TRBD1. With 1 base clipped from V and 9 bases from J, the junction kept 12 bases outside the gene matches. The CDR3 has 16 residues. The germline V gene has CDR1 LNHDA and CDR2 SQIVND (reference sequence). CDR3 DNA: TGTGCCAGTAGTATAGGCACACAGGGGCGGCAGTGGCCCCAGCATTTT. Translated, it gives CASSIGTQGRQWPQHF.

The chain recombines TRBV7-9 with TRBJ1-2, with D unresolved. In germline, CDR1 is SEHNR, CDR2 FQNEAQ (reference sequence). Trimming cost V 0 bases and J 3 bases, with 8 bases left between them. CDR3 length: 14 residues. The CDR3 DNA reads as TGTGCCAGCAGCTTAGCTTCACATGACTATGGCTACACCTTC. This gives the protein CASSLASHDYGYTF.

The sample holds a few counts of this clone. The V and J genes are TRBV5-4 and TRBJ2-5, with 11 positions matching TRBD2. Germline lookup yields CDR1 SGHNT and CDR2 YYREEE (reference sequence). V shed 2 bases and J 3 bases; nucleotides not matched to a gene: 6. CDR3 length: 16 amino acids. CDR3 sequence: CASSLGSGGAKETQYF. The CDR3 coding sequence is TGTGCCAGCAGCTTAGGTAGCGGGGGGGCAAAAGAGACCCAGTACTTC.

The chain employs TRBV6-5 and TRBJ1-2; D ambiguous. This CDR3 region has 15 residues. Per the germline V gene, CDR1 is MNHEY and CDR2 is SVGAGI. V was cut by 0 bases and J by 3 bases, with 11 bases left in between. In DNA, the CDR3 is TGTGCCAGCAGTTACTCGATTTCCCTACACTATGGCTACACCTTC. It encodes CASSYSISLHYGYTF.

The chain combines TRBV14 with TRBJ2-1; a weak D match, TRBD1 (6 bases). The ends were cut back, 4 bases at V and 6 bases at J, with 16 bases in the middle. Germline V gene data show CDR1 as SGHDN and CDR2 as FVKESK. This CDR3 has 15 residues. This CDR3 is CASSPSPRGGNEQFF. DNA for the CDR3: TGTGCCAGCAGCCCATCTCCCCGAGGGGGCAATGAGCAGTTCTTC.

Concerning this clone itself: This specimen includes other DNA sequences encoding the same CDR3. The chain links TRBV5-1 to TRBJ2-5; the match to TRBD2 covers 7 bases. Looked up from germline, CDR1 is SGHRS and CDR2 is YFSETQ. The CDR3 runs 14 residues. The V gene end was trimmed by 0 bases and the J gene end by 2 bases; junction bases not matched to a gene: 1. CDR3 region: CASSLGGGQETQYF. CDR3 in DNA: TGCGCCAGCAGCTTGGGGGGAGGGCAAGAGACCCAGTACTTC.

The chain recombines TRBV7-2 with TRBJ2-7; possibly TRBD1 for D (7 bases). This CDR3 spans 15 amino acids. Germline loops: CDR1 SGHTA, CDR2 FQGNSA. The V end lost 4 bases, the J end lost 5 bases, and 18 bases lay between the germline ends. The CDR3 loop is CASSSSGTGEDEQYF. In nucleotides, the CDR3 is TGTGCCAGCAGCTCATCGGGAACAGGGGAGGACGAGCAGTACTTC.

CDR3 DNA: TGTGCCAGCAGCGCAGGGGACGAGGTGAGCTATGGCTACACCTTC. Protein: CASSAGDEVSYGYTF. The J gene is TRBJ1-2, the V gene TRBV9, with D maybe TRBD1 (6 bases). The germline V and J ends were trimmed by 3 bases and 4 bases, with 16 bases remaining between them. CDR3 size: 15 residues. Germline CDR1 and CDR2: SGDLS and YYNGEE.

This clone was recorded once. The chain links TRBV2 to TRBJ2-7; TRBD2 agrees at 11 bases. Germline CDR1 is SNHLY and CDR2 is FYNNEI. V shed 7 bases, J shed 1 base, and the junction held 3 bases outside the gene matches. The CDR3 length is 14 residues. CDR3 coding DNA: TGTGCCAGCAAGGGACTAGCGGATTCCTACGAGCAGTACTTC. This sequence encodes CASKGLADSYEQYF.

This chain uses TRBV24-1 with TRBJ1-1; 9 bases are a match to TRBD1. Germline V lookup: CDR1 KGHDR, CDR2 SFDVKD. With 5 bases clipped from V and 7 bases from J, the junction kept 7 bases outside the gene matches. This CDR3 spans 14 amino acids. In DNA form, the CDR3 reads TGTGCCACCAGTGCCTCCCCGGGACAGGGTGAAGCTTTCTTT. It encodes CATSASPGQGEAFF.